These 30 T cell receptor beta chains originate from one sample sequenced in a study of blood T cell repertoires in COVID-19. Profiled with immunoSEQ multiplex PCR; TCRdb holds only in-frame clones, not every one. This table has 70,000 to 95,000 clones, roughly 90% appearing once. The sequencing sample was made of peripheral blood. The receptors shown here come from a man aged 50 to 60 with COVID-19, enrolled during active disease.

This rearrangement joins TRBV5-6 to TRBJ2-1; perhaps TRBD1 as D (6 bases). Germline V CDR1 and CDR2: SGHDT, YYEEEE. The V end was cut by 4 bases, the J end by 4 bases, with 12 bases between. The CDR3 has 14 residues. The CDR3 region has the DNA TGTGCCAGCAGCCCCCTCAGGGGATACAATGAGCAGTTCTTC. Encoded protein: CASSPLRGYNEQFF.

J is TRBJ2-7 and V is TRBV21-1; TRBD1 reflects the table's D call only, with no check against the DNA. TRBV21-1 constitutes a pseudogene. CDR3 size: 18 residues. CDR3 DNA: TGTGCCAGCAGCAATTCCTATGACCCGGGACAGACCATCTGGGAGCAGTACTTC. It encodes CASSNSYDPGQTIWEQYF.

The chain combines TRBV6-2 or TRBV6-3 with TRBJ1-2; 7 bases are a match to TRBD1. This CDR3 contains 15 residues. Germline V gene lookup returns CDR1 MNHEY and CDR2 SVGEGT. V was clipped by 3 bases and J by 2 bases; unmatched bases: 6. DNA of the CDR3: TGTGCCAGCAGTTATAGGACAGGCCTAAACTATGGCTACACCTTC. Its protein is CASSYRTGLNYGYTF.

The chain is built from TRBV9 and TRBJ2-3; D may be TRBD2 (7 bases). The CDR3 consists of 15 residues. Trimming shortened V by 1 base and J by 5 bases, and 14 bases separated the two germline ends. Germline-derived CDR1 and CDR2 are SGDLS and YYNGEE. The CDR3 sequence is CASSVFGGPKDTQYF. The CDR3, as DNA: TGTGCCAGCAGCGTATTCGGGGGGCCGAAAGATACGCAGTATTTT.

The gene calls are TRBV7-9 and TRBJ1-3, with 7 bases identical to TRBD1. CDR1 and CDR2 from the germline V gene are SEHNR and FQNEAQ (reference sequence). Trimming cost V 4 bases and J 0 bases; bases outside gene matches: 3. The CDR3 has 15 amino acids. CDR3 loop: CASSSDRSSGNTIYF. In nucleotides, the CDR3 is TGTGCCAGCAGCTCGGACAGGAGCTCTGGAAACACCATATATTTT.

The chain has TRBV5-6 and TRBJ1-1, with a possible D match to TRBD1 (6 bases). V was clipped by 0 bases and J by 3 bases, with 15 bases between them. This CDR3 comprises 16 residues. The germline CDR1 and CDR2 sequences are SGHDT and YYEEEE. CDR3 loop: CASSLGHRTAYTEAFF. As DNA, the CDR3 is TGTGCCAGCAGCTTGGGACACCGGACAGCATACACTGAAGCTTTCTTT.

The CDR3 DNA is TGTGCCAGCAGTCTTAGACAGGACTATGGCTACACCTTC. It encodes CASSLRQDYGYTF. This sequence joins TRBV3-1 (or the pseudogene TRBV3-2) and TRBJ1-2; D possibly corresponds to TRBD1 (6 bases). The V and J ends lost 6 bases and 3 bases respectively, with 11 bases between them. CDR3 length: 13 residues. CDR1 and CDR2 (germline): LGHDT, YNNKEL (reference sequence).

The chain employs TRBV7-9 and TRBJ2-5; tentatively, D is TRBD1 (6 bases). CDR1 and CDR2 (germline): SEHNR, FQNEAQ (reference sequence). Trimming stripped 3 bases from V and 3 bases from J, with 11 bases between. The CDR3 covers 14 residues. CDR3 region: CASSFTDSEETQYF. The CDR3 DNA is TGTGCCAGCAGCTTTACGGACAGCGAAGAGACCCAGTACTTC.

The chain couples TRBV3-1 (or the pseudogene TRBV3-2) to TRBJ1-6, with 7 nucleotides matching TRBD1. Germline CDR1 and CDR2: LGHDT and YNNKEL (reference sequence). This CDR3 is 16 amino acids long. With V trimmed by 2 bases and J by 4 bases, 5 bases remained unmatched. The CDR3 DNA follows: TGTGCCAGCAGCCAACATCCGGGACAGTATAATTCACCCCTCCACTTT. Its translation: CASSQHPGQYNSPLHF.

The rearrangement uses TRBV18 and TRBJ1-3; no firm D call. CDR3 length: 15 residues. Germline V gives CDR1 KGHSH, CDR2 LQKENI. V lost 1 base and J 3 bases, leaving 10 bases between the germline ends. CDR3 amino acids: CASSPRALGGNTIYF. The CDR3 region has the DNA TGTGCCAGCTCACCACGAGCCCTCGGTGGAAACACCATATATTTT.

The CDR3 coding sequence is TGTGCCAGCAGTTTATATGGGACAGGCGTTAATTCACCCCTCCACTTT. Protein product: CASSLYGTGVNSPLHF. V and J are TRBV27 and TRBJ1-6; 8 bases fit TRBD1. From germline, CDR1 is MNHEY and CDR2 SMNVEV (reference sequence). The CDR3 loop spans 16 amino acids. With 1 base clipped from V and 6 bases from J, the junction kept 5 bases outside the gene matches.

The V gene is TRBV7-3, the J gene TRBJ2-5, with a possible D match to TRBD1 (6 bases). CDR1 and CDR2 (germline): SGHTA, FQGTGA. The CDR3 length is 15 residues. Trimming pared 1 base from V and 9 bases from J, leaving 18 bases between. The CDR3 protein is CASSLIHQQGNPQYF. DNA of the CDR3: TGTGCCAGCAGCTTAATCCACCAACAGGGAAATCCCCAGTACTTC.

In its sample, this clone was seen once. The J gene is TRBJ2-1, the V gene TRBV7-8, with 7 bases matching TRBD1. The CDR3 runs 17 residues. Germline-derived CDR1 and CDR2 are SGHVS and FQNEAQ. V lost 5 bases and J lost 0; bases outside the gene matches: 10. The CDR3 is CASSTTGAGSSYNEQFF. CDR3 DNA sequence: TGTGCCAGCAGCACCACAGGGGCCGGTAGCTCCTACAATGAGCAGTTCTTC. Based on the CDR3 plus reference TRBV7-8 and TRBJ2-1, the full variable domain is GAGVSQSPRYKVAKRGQDVALRCDPISGHVSLFWYQQALGQGPEFLTYFQNEAQLDKSGLPSDRFFAERPEGSVSTLKIQRTQQEDSAVYLCASSTTGAGSSYNEQFFGPGTRLTVL.

The chain recombines TRBV30 with TRBJ1-4; D remains ambiguous. Germline V gives CDR1 GTSNPN, CDR2 SVGIG (reference sequence). CDR3 size: 13 residues. The germline V and J ends were trimmed by 2 bases and 5 bases, with 9 bases remaining between them. CDR3 protein: CAWSRDINEKLFF. CDR3 in DNA: TGTGCCTGGAGTCGAGACATAAATGAAAAACTGTTTTTT.

This chain connects TRBV6-2 or TRBV6-3 to TRBJ2-2, with D hard to call. Trimming cost V 0 bases and J 0 bases, with 5 bases left between them. Germline V gives CDR1 MNHEY, CDR2 SVGEGT. This CDR3 has 15 residues. The CDR3 spells CASSYSLSNTGELFF. As DNA, the CDR3 is TGTGCCAGCAGTTACTCTCTATCGAACACCGGGGAGCTGTTTTTT.

This chain uses TRBV5-4 with TRBJ1-1, with a weak D call TRBD1 (5 bases). Looked up from germline, CDR1 is SGHNT and CDR2 is YYREEE (reference sequence). The CDR3 contains 14 residues. V gave up 5 bases and J gave up 0 bases, with 11 bases separating them. Here the CDR3 DNA reads TGTGCCAGCAGATCAACAGGATTGAACACTGAAGCTTTCTTT. This encodes CASRSTGLNTEAFF.

This clone was recorded only once. The V and J genes are TRBV7-3 and TRBJ1-5; D is possibly TRBD1 (5 bases). Germline V gene lookup returns CDR1 SGHTA and CDR2 FQGTGA. V was shortened by 6 bases and J by 8 bases, with 14 bases between the two germline ends. This CDR3 comprises 13 residues. The CDR3 region has the DNA TGTGCCAGCAGGGGGAGGGGTATCAAGCCCCAGCATTTT. This translates into CASRGRGIKPQHF.

This chain uses TRBV23-1 with TRBJ1-6; the D gene is possibly TRBD1 (5 bases). TRBV23-1 is labeled an ORF, and its function is uncertain. The CDR3 has 15 amino acids. V lost 0 bases and J lost 10, with 13 bases in between. CDR3: CASSQSGDSVSPLHF. In DNA form, the CDR3 reads TGCGCCAGCAGTCAATCAGGAGACAGTGTGTCACCCCTCCACTTT.

V is TRBV2 and J is TRBJ1-5; no definite D call. Germline assignment: CDR1 SNHLY and CDR2 FYNNEI. Between the trimmed V and J ends, which lost 6 bases and 9 bases, there was a span of 15 bases. The CDR3 is 13 amino acids. CDR3 DNA sequence: TGTGCCAGCAGCGAGTTTCGTGGAGCGCCCCAGCATTTT. Its translation is CASSEFRGAPQHF.

This chain connects TRBV7-9 to TRBJ1-1, with D perhaps matching TRBD1 (5 bases). Deletions cut 8 bases from V and 6 bases from J, with 13 bases between. From germline, CDR1 is SEHNR and CDR2 FQNEAQ (reference sequence). The CDR3 has 12 residues. The CDR3 DNA sequence: TGTGCCAGCTCGGAGGGGTGGGCTGAAGCTTTCTTT. Amino acid sequence: CASSEGWAEAFF.

J is TRBJ1-2 and V is TRBV9, with 11 bases matching TRBD1. V lost 4 bases, J lost 1 base, and 9 bases stayed unmatched. The CDR3 is made up of 17 amino acids. Germline CDR1 reads SGDLS; CDR2 reads YYNGEE. CDR3 protein: CASSRRTGGNGNYGYTF. CDR3 DNA sequence: TGTGCCAGCAGCCGACGGACAGGGGGCAATGGTAACTATGGCTACACCTTC.

The chain employs TRBV7-2 and TRBJ1-3, with 7 nucleotides matching TRBD1. Germline CDR1 and CDR2: SGHTA and FQGNSA. The CDR3 contains 14 residues. Trimming took 3 bases from V and 7 from J; bases not matched to a gene: 6. The CDR3 DNA follows: TGTGCCAGCAGCTTGGGAGACAGGGTGAACACCATATATTTT. Translated: CASSLGDRVNTIYF.

The chain uses TRBV20-1 and TRBJ1-1; D gene ambiguous. The CDR3 loop spans 12 amino acids. Germline-derived CDR1 and CDR2 are DFQATT and SNEGSKA (reference sequence). The V end was cut by 3 bases, the J end by 0 bases, with 5 bases between. CDR3 protein: CSASRVNTEAFF. The DNA of the CDR3 is TGCAGTGCTAGTCGGGTGAACACTGAAGCTTTCTTT.

The V and J genes are TRBV18 and TRBJ2-1; 12 bases map to TRBD2. The CDR3 sequence is 17 residues long. V trimming: 4 bases; J trimming: 1 base; junction bases outside the gene matches: 5. CDR1 is KGHSH, CDR2 LQKENI, per germline. CDR3 bases: TGTGCCAGCTCACAGACTAGCGGGGGACTATCCTACAATGAGCAGTTCTTC. This encodes CASSQTSGGLSYNEQFF.

The chain recombines TRBV19 with TRBJ2-7; 7 nucleotides align to TRBD1. This CDR3 comprises 15 residues. J gave up 1 base and V 6 bases, and 9 bases lay outside the gene matches. Germline-derived CDR1 and CDR2 are LNHDA and SQIVND (reference sequence). The CDR3 DNA sequence: TGTGCCAGTAGCCCCCGTGGGACAGCATCCTACGAGCAGTACTTC. Amino acid sequence: CASSPRGTASYEQYF.

The chain couples TRBV2 to TRBJ2-1, with 7 bases matching TRBD1. The CDR3 loop spans 16 amino acids. Germline values: CDR1 SNHLY, CDR2 FYNNEI. Germline trimming cut 4 bases from V and 0 bases from J; bases unmatched to any gene: 6. The CDR3 DNA sequence: TGTGCCAGCAGTGTGGACAGGATGAGCTCCTACAATGAGCAGTTCTTC. It codes for CASSVDRMSSYNEQFF.

The table lists this clone with a count of one. The V gene is TRBV7-9, the J gene TRBJ1-5; D is ambiguous. This CDR3 is 13 amino acids long. The V end was cut by 4 bases, the J end by 5 bases, with 9 bases between. The V gene's germline CDR1 is SEHNR and CDR2 FQNEAQ (reference sequence). In nucleotides, the CDR3 is TGTGCCAGCAGCTCAGTGAACGATCAGCCCCAGCATTTT. Amino acid sequence: CASSSVNDQPQHF.

The rearrangement uses TRBV4-2 and TRBJ2-7; weak D call: TRBD1 (6 bases). Trimming left V 0 bases short and J 2 bases short, with 17 bases between. Germline CDR1 LGHNA, CDR2 YNFKEQ. The CDR3 length is 17 residues. The CDR3 region is CASSQDEGRTAPYEQYF. For the CDR3, the DNA is TGTGCCAGCAGCCAAGATGAGGGTAGGACAGCCCCCTACGAGCAGTACTTC.

The chain recombines TRBV14 with TRBJ2-7, with 11 bases identical to TRBD1. V lost 0 bases and J lost 7; bases outside the gene matches: 11. Germline assignment: CDR1 SGHDN and CDR2 FVKESK. This CDR3 has 17 amino acids. The CDR3 DNA sequence: TGTGCCAGCAGCCAAGACGCTGTAGGACAGGGGGCCTGGGAGCAGTACTTC. This encodes CASSQDAVGQGAWEQYF.

The CDR3 DNA follows: TGTGCCAGCAGCTTATTAAAAGGCGGCAATGAGCAGTTCTTC. It encodes CASSLLKGGNEQFF. J is TRBJ2-1 and V is TRBV7-2, with no clear D. The V end was cut by 2 bases, the J end by 6 bases, with 11 bases between. Per germline, CDR1 SGHTA and CDR2 FQGNSA. This CDR3 spans 14 amino acids.